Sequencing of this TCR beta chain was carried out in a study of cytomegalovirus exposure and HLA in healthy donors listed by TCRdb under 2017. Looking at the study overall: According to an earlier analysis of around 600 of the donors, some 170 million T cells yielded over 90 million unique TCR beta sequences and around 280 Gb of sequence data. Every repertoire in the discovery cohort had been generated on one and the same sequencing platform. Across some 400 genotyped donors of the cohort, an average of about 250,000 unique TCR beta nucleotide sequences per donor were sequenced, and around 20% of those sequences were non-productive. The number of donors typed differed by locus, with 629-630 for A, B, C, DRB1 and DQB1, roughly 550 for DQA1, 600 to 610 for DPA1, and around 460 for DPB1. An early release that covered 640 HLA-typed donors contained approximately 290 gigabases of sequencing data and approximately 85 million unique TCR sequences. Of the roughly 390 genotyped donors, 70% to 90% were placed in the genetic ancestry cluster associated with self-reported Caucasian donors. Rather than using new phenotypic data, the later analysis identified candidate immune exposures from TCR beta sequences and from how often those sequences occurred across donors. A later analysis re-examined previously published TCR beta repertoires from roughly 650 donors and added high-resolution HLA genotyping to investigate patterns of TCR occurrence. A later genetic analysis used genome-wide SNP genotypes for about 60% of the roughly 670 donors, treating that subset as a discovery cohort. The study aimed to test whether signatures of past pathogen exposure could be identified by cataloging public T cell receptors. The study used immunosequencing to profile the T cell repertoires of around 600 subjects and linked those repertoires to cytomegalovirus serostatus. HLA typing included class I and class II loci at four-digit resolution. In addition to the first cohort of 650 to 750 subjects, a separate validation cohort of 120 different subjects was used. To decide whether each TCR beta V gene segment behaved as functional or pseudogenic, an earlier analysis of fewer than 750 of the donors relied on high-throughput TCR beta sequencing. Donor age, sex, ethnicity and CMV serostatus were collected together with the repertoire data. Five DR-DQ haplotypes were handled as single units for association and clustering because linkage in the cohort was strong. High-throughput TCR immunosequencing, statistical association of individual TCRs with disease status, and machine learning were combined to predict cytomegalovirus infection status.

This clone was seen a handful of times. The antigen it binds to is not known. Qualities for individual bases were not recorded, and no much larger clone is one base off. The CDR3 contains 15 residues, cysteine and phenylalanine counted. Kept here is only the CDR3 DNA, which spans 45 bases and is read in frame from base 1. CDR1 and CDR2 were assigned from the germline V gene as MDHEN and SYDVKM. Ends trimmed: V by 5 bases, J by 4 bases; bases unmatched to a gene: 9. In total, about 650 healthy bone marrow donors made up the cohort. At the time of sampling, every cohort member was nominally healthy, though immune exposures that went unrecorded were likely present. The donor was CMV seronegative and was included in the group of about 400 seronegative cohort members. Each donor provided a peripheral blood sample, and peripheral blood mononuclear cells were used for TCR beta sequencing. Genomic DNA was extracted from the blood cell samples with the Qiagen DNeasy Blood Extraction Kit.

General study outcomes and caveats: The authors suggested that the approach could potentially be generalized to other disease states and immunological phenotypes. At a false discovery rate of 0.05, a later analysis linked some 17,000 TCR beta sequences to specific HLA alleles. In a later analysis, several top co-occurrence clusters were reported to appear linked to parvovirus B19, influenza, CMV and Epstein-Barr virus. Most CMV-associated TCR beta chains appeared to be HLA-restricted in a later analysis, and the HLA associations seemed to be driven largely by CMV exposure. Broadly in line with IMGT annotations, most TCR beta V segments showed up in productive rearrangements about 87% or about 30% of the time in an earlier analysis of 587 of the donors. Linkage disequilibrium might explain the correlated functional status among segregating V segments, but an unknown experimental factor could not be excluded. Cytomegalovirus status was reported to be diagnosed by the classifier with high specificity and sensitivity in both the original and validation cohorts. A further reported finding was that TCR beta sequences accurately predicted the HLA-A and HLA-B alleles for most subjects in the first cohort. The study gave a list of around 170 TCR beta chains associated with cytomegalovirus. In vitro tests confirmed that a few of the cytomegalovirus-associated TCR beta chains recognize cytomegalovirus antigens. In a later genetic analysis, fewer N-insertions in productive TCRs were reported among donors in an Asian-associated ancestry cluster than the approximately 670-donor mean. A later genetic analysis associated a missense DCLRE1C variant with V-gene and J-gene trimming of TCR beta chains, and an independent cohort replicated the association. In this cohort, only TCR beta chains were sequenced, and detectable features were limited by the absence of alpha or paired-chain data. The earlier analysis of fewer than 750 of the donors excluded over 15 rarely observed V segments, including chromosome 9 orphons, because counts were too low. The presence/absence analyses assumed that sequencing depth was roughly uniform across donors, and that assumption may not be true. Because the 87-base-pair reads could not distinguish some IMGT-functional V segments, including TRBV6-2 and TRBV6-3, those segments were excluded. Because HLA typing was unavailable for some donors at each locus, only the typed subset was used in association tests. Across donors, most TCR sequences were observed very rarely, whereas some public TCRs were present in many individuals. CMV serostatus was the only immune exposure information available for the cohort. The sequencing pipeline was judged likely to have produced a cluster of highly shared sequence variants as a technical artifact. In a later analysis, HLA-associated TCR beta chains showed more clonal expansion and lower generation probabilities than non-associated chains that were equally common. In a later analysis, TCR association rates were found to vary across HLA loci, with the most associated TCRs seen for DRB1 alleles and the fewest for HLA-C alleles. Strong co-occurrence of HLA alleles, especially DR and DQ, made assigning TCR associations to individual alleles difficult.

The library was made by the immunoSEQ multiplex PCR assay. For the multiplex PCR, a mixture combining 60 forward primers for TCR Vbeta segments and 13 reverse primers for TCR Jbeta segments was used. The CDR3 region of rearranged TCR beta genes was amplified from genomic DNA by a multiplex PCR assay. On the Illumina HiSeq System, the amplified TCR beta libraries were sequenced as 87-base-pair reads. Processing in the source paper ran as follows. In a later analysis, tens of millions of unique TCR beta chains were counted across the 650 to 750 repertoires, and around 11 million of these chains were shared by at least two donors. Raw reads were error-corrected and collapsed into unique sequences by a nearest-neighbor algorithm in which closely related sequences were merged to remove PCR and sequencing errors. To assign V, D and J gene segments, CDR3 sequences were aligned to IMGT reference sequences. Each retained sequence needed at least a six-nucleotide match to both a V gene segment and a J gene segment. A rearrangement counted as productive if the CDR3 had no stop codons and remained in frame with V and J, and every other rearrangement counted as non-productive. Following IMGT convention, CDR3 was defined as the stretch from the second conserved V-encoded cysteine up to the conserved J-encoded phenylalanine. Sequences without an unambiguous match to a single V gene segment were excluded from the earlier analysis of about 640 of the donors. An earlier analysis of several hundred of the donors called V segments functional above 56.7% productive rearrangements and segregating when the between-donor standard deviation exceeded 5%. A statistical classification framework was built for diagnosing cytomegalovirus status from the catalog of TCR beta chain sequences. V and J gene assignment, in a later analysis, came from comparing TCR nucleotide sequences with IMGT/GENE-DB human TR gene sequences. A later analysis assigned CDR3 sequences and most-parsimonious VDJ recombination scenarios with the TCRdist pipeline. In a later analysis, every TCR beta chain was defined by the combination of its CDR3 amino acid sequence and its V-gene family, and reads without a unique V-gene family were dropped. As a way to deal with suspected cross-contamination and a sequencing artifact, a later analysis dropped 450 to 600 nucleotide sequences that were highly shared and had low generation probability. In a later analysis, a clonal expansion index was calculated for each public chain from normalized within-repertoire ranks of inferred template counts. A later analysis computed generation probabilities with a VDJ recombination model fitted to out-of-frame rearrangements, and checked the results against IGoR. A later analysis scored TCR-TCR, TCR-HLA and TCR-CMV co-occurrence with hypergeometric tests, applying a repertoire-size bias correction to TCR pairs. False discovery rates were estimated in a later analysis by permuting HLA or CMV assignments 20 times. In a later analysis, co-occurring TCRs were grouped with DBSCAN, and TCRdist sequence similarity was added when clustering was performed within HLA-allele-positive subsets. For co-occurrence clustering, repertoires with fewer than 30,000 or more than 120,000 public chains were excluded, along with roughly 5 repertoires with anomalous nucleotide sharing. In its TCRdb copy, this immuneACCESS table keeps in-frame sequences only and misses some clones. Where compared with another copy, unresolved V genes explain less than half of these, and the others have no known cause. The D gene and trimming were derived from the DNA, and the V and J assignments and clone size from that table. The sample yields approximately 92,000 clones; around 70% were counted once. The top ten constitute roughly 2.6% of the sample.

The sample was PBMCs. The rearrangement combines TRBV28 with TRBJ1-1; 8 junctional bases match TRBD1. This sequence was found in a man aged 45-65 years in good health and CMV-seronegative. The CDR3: CASSANDRGGTEAFF. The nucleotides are TGTGCCAGCAGTGCCAATGACAGGGGAGGCACTGAAGCTTTCTTT.